Following are 21 T cell receptor beta chains from one sample sequenced in a study of T cells after yellow fever vaccination. One entry per CDR3 protein results from TCRdb running MiXCR on the 5' RACE reads. The sample includes 450,000 to 550,000 distinct CDR3 sequences, 21% seen only once; the top ten take about 17%. The material sequenced was PBMCs, taken roughly 20 days after the first yellow fever vaccination. Source of these receptors: a man younger than 35 who received the YFV17D yellow fever vaccine.

CDR3 sequence: CSAPRGPGEKLFF. The CDR3 DNA follows: TGCAGTGCTCCAAGGGGGCCGGGTGAAAAACTGTTTTTT. V usage is TRBV20-1 and J usage is TRBJ1-4; 7 bases align to TRBD1. The CDR3 consists of 13 residues. The germline V gene encodes CDR1 DFQATT and CDR2 SNEGSKA (reference sequence). J lost 7 bases, V lost 5 bases, and 7 bases had no gene match.

This clonotype appeared a few times. The rearrangement joins TRBV5-1 to TRBJ2-7; TRBD2 matches at 13 bases. This CDR3 has 17 amino acids. The germline V gene encodes CDR1 SGHRS and CDR2 YFSETQ. V lost 0 bases to trimming and J lost 0 bases; unmatched junction nucleotides: 3. CDR3 nucleotide sequence: TGCGCCAGCAGCTTGGGAGGACTAGCGGGGGACTCCTACGAGCAGTACTTC. The encoded protein is CASSLGGLAGDSYEQYF.

J is TRBJ2-5 and V is TRBV21-1; TRBD1, as called in the table, went unchecked against the DNA. TRBV21-1 is tagged as a pseudogene. CDR3 length: 18 residues. CDR3 DNA sequence: TGTGCCAGCAGCCCCCCCCCCGGTGTTTTCGTCCAAGGGGAGACCCAGTACTTC. It specifies CASSPPPGVFVQGETQYF.

V usage is TRBV9 and J usage is TRBJ1-2; tentative D call: TRBD1 (6 bases). There are 14 residues in the CDR3. The germline CDR1 and CDR2 sequences are SGDLS and YYNGEE. V was pared by 3 bases and J by 5 bases, with 14 bases between. In DNA form, the CDR3 reads TGTGCCAGCAGCGCGGCCGGGACACAGTATGGCTACACCTTC. Amino acid sequence: CASSAAGTQYGYTF.

In this sample, this clonotype turned up once. The chain couples TRBV7-9 to TRBJ1-1, with D uncertain. The CDR3 runs 15 residues. Per the germline V gene, CDR1 is SEHNR and CDR2 is FQNEAQ (reference sequence). V shed 5 bases and J shed 1 base, with 14 bases lying between them. Written as DNA, the CDR3 is TGTGCCAGCAGCCCGTACAGCACTACGAACACTGAAGCTTTCTTT. Residues: CASSPYSTTNTEAFF.

The chain joins TRBV24-1 to TRBJ2-3; D gene ambiguous. In germline, CDR1 is KGHDR, CDR2 SFDVKD. This CDR3 has 14 amino acids. Deletions cut 6 bases from V and 4 bases from J, with 13 bases between. CDR3 amino acids: CATSSTTVADTQYF. The CDR3 DNA reads as TGTGCCACCAGTAGTACAACAGTCGCAGATACGCAGTATTTT.

This clonotype appeared many times. This chain uses TRBV11-2 with TRBJ1-1, with D possibly TRBD1 on 6 matching bases. CDR3 length: 13 residues. Per the germline V gene, CDR1 is SGHAT and CDR2 is FQNNGV. V was clipped by 4 bases and J by 4 bases, with 10 bases between them. In nucleotides, the CDR3 is TGTGCCAGCAGCTCAGGACAGACCACTGAAGCTTTCTTT. Protein: CASSSGQTTEAFF.

This clonotype turned up a few times. At one end the junction does not follow the germline gene, possibly because of a read error. This rearrangement joins TRBV7-7 to TRBJ2-2; D is ambiguous. Looked up from germline, CDR1 is SSHAT and CDR2 is FNYEAQ (reference sequence). The CDR3 covers 13 residues. The CDR3 protein is CASSPAPGGELFF. The CDR3 coding sequence is TGTGCTAGCAGCCCGGCCCCCGGCGGGGAGCTGTTTTTT.

This clonotype was detected only a few times. The CDR3, as DNA: TGTGCCAGCAGCGAGCAGGGGCCGGGTGAAAAACTGTTTTTT. Translating gives CASSEQGPGEKLFF. The chain couples TRBV2 to TRBJ1-4, with D maybe TRBD1 (6 bases). V lost 6 bases and J lost 7, with 15 bases in between. Per the germline V gene, CDR1 is SNHLY and CDR2 is FYNNEI. This CDR3 region has 14 residues.

The chain joins TRBV20-1 to TRBJ2-1; 8 bases are a match to TRBD2. The CDR3 consists of 13 residues. J gave up 6 bases and V 5 bases, and 6 bases lay outside the gene matches. The germline CDR1 and CDR2 sequences are DFQATT and SNEGSKA (reference sequence). The CDR3 reads CSAYGGALNEQFF. The CDR3 DNA sequence: TGCAGTGCTTACGGGGGGGCCCTCAATGAGCAGTTCTTC.

This clonotype was seen a few times. The chain recombines TRBV5-8 with TRBJ2-3; tentative D call: TRBD1 (6 bases). The germline CDR1 and CDR2 sequences are SGHTS and YDEGEE. The V end lost 4 bases, the J end lost 6 bases, and 12 bases lay between the germline ends. The CDR3 covers 13 residues. CDR3 residues: CASSPGQWDTQYF. DNA of the CDR3: TGTGCCAGCAGCCCCGGACAGTGGGATACGCAGTATTTT.

The rearrangement joins TRBV11-2 to TRBJ1-6; no clear D gene. V lost 5 bases to trimming and J lost 8 bases, with 16 bases between them. Per the germline V gene, CDR1 is SGHAT and CDR2 is FQNNGV. The CDR3 is 15 residues long. CDR3 nucleotides: TGTGCCAGCAGCGGAAGCTGGGGTGGGGATTCACCCCTCCACTTT. Amino acids: CASSGSWGGDSPLHF.

A few counts support this clonotype. V and J are TRBV7-3 and TRBJ2-3, with 8 bases that match TRBD2. CDR3 length: 16 residues. Germline V lookup: CDR1 SGHTA, CDR2 FQGTGA. The trim removed 4 bases at V and 0 bases at J, leaving 6 bases unmatched. The CDR3 is CASSSLAGPSTDTQYF. DNA of the CDR3: TGTGCCAGCAGCTCCTTAGCGGGGCCTAGCACAGATACGCAGTATTTT.

Here the CDR3 DNA reads TGTGCCAGCAGCCAAGAAAATTCACCCCTCCACTTT. This gives the protein CASSQENSPLHF. The V and J genes are TRBV3-1 and TRBJ1-6; no definite D call. Trimming stripped 0 bases from V and 7 bases from J, with 1 base between. CDR3 size: 12 residues. Per germline, CDR1 LGHDT and CDR2 YNNKEL (reference sequence).

V is TRBV20-1 and J is TRBJ1-5; D remains ambiguous. This CDR3 comprises 13 residues. From germline, CDR1 is DFQATT and CDR2 SNEGSKA (reference sequence). Trimming stripped 2 bases from V and 5 bases from J, with 10 bases between. CDR3 DNA sequence: TGCAGTGCTAGAAACAGTCGTCATCAGCCCCAGCATTTT. Protein product: CSARNSRHQPQHF.

V usage is TRBV10-3 and J usage is TRBJ2-3, with unresolved D. Germline CDR1 ENHRY, CDR2 SYGVKD. V lost 8 bases and J 0 bases, leaving 18 bases between the germline ends. The CDR3 runs to 16 residues. The CDR3 loop is CAIWHSPSSSTDTQYF. CDR3 DNA sequence: TGTGCCATCTGGCATTCCCCCTCCTCTAGCACAGATACGCAGTATTTT.

This chain links TRBV15 with TRBJ1-6; TRBD1 matches 8 bases. The length of the CDR3 is 15 residues. The V and J ends lost 1 base and 9 bases, in that order; junction bases with no gene match: 5. From germline, CDR1 is LNHNV and CDR2 YYDKDF (reference sequence). CDR3 sequence reads: CATSRGQGNGSPLHF. In DNA, the CDR3 is TGTGCCACCAGCAGAGGACAGGGGAACGGTTCACCCCTCCACTTT.

The rearrangement uses TRBV5-1 and TRBJ2-2, with D possibly matching TRBD1 (6 bases). The V end lost 4 bases, the J end lost 6 bases, and 22 bases lay between the germline ends. Germline CDR1 SGHRS, CDR2 YFSETQ. The CDR3 runs 17 residues. The CDR3 DNA reads TGCGCCAGCAGCCTACGGGCCCGAGGGGGATTCGCCGGGGAGCTGTTTTTT. Translating gives CASSLRARGGFAGELFF.

Here the CDR3 DNA reads TGTGCCAGCAGTTACTATCCCTCCCGCCAAGCTAACTATGGCTACACCTTC. This gives the protein CASSYYPSRQANYGYTF. The chain links TRBV6-5 to TRBJ1-2, with D uncertain. V gave up 1 base and J gave up 0 bases, with 15 bases separating them. Germline loops: CDR1 MNHEY, CDR2 SVGAGI. The CDR3 runs to 17 residues.

This rearrangement joins TRBV12-3 or TRBV12-4 to TRBJ1-2, with D perhaps matching TRBD1 (5 bases). The CDR3 is made up of 14 amino acids. The germline V and J ends were trimmed by 4 bases and 11 bases, with 20 bases remaining between them. The CDR3 DNA is TGTGCCAGCAGTTACACGCAAGGGCGGGGCGCGTACACCTTC. Translated, it gives CASSYTQGRGAYTF.

This clonotype has just a few counts. The genes are TRBV15 and TRBJ1-1; D may be TRBD1 (5 bases). The CDR3 is 13 residues long. Germline V lookup: CDR1 LNHNV, CDR2 YYDKDF (reference sequence). V dropped 5 bases and J dropped 7 bases, with 14 bases sitting between them. CDR3 residues: CATSWGVGSEAFF. CDR3 DNA: TGTGCCACCAGCTGGGGGGTGGGGAGTGAAGCTTTCTTT.